Detailed here is one T cell receptor (beta chain). Antigen unknown. J gave up 6 bases and V 1 base, and 8 bases lay outside the gene matches. Germline CDR1 reads SGHVS; CDR2 reads FNYEAQ. The CDR3 has 16 amino acids. The data are from a study of response to subunit inactivated influenza vaccine. Overall study results and limits: With each seasonal influenza vaccination, the authors suggested, few new T cells are recruited.

TCRdb ran MiXCR on the RT-PCR reads and lists one entry per CDR3 protein. In the table there are 590,000 or so distinct CDR3 sequences, roughly 15% of which are singletons. Sequenced material: PBMCs from blood, taken 14 to 15 days before vaccination. The source of this sequence is a man aged 45-65 years who received an inactivated influenza vaccine. This rearrangement joins TRBV7-6 to TRBJ2-1; TRBD2 matches 8 bases. Written as DNA, the CDR3 is TGTGCCAGCAGCTTAGTGGCCGGGAGGGCCACCAATGAGCAGTTCTTC. Translating it yields CASSLVAGRATNEQFF.